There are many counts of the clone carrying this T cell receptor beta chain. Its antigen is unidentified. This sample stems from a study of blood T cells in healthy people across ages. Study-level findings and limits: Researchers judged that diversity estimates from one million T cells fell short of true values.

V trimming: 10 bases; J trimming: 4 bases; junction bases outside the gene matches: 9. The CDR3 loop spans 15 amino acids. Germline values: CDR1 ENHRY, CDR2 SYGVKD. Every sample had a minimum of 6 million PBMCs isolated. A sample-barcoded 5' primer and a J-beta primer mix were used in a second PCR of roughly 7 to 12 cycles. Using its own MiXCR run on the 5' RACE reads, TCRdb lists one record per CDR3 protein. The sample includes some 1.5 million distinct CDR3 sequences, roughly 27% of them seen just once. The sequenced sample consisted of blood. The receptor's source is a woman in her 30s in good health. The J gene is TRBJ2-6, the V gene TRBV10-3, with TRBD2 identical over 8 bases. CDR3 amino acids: CANREGRSGANVLTF. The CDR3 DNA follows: TGTGCCAACCGGGAGGGTAGATCCGGGGCCAACGTCCTGACTTTC.